A single sample gave rise to the 4 T cell receptor beta chains below, sequenced in a study of monozygotic twins with cystic fibrosis (dated by TCRdb to the early 2020s). The library was prepared using the immunoSEQ multiplex PCR assay. TCRdb carries this immuneACCESS record with in-frame sequences only. Its versions omit some clonotypes, under half of them owing to an unresolved V gene in the studies checked, with the rest unexplained. Within this sample are 34,000 or so clones, with around 90% of them counted one time only. The ten largest clones represent under 0.25% of the sample. The sample comprised blood. The receptors here all came from a boy aged 2 to 10 with cystic fibrosis.

The V call is TRBV11-2, the J call TRBJ1-5; D gene unclear. V was cut by 1 base and J by 0 bases, with 7 bases left in between. This CDR3 has 15 residues. Germline assignment: CDR1 SGHAT and CDR2 FQNNGV. Here the CDR3 reads CASSLGGVSNQPQHF. The CDR3 nucleotides read TGTGCCAGCAGCTTAGGCGGGGTTAGCAATCAGCCCCAGCATTTT.

The rearrangement links TRBV29-1 to TRBJ1-2; 7 positions agree with TRBD1. V was clipped by 7 bases and J by 0 bases; unmatched bases: 5. From germline, CDR1 is SQVTM and CDR2 ANQGSEA. CDR3 length: 13 amino acids. CDR3 bases: TGCAGCGCATTGACAGGGACTAACTATGGCTACACCTTC. It yields the protein CSALTGTNYGYTF.

This chain connects TRBV7-8 to TRBJ1-2; TRBD1 agrees at 7 bases. With 5 bases clipped from V and 2 bases from J, the junction kept 5 bases outside the gene matches. CDR3 size: 14 residues. Germline-derived CDR1 and CDR2 are SGHVS and FQNEAQ. The CDR3 coding sequence is TGTGCCAGCAGCATCCGGGACAGAAACTATGGCTACACCTTC. Encoded protein: CASSIRDRNYGYTF.

This chain joins TRBV25-1 and TRBJ2-5; 10 bases match TRBD1. Germline CDR1 MGHDK, CDR2 SYGVNS. The length of the CDR3 is 15 residues. Trimming at V came to 4 bases and at J to 4 bases, leaving 6 bases not matched to a gene. The CDR3 here is CASSGTGTGVETQYF. CDR3 coding DNA: TGTGCCAGCAGTGGAACCGGGACAGGGGTAGAGACCCAGTACTTC.